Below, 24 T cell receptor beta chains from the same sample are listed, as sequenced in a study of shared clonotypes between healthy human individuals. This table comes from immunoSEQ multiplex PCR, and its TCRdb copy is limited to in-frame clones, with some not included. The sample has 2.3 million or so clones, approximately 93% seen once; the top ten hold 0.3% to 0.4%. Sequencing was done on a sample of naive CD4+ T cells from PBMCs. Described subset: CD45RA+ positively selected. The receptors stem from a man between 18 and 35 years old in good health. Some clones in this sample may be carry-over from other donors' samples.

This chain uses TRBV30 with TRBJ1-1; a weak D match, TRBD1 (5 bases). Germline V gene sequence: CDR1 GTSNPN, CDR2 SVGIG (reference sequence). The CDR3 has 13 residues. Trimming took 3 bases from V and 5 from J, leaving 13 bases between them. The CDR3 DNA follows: TGTGCCTGGAGCCTCCATGGGGGAACTGAAGCTTTCTTT. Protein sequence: CAWSLHGGTEAFF.

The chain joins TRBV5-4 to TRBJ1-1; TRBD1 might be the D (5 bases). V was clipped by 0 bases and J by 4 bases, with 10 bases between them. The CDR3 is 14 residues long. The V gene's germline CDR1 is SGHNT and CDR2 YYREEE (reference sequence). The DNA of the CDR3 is TGTGCCAGCAGCTTGGAACAGGTCAGCACTGAAGCTTTCTTT. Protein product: CASSLEQVSTEAFF.

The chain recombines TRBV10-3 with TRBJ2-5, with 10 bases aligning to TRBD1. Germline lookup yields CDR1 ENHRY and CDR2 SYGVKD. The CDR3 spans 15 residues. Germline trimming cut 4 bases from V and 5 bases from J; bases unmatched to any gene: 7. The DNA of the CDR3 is TGTGCCATCAGTGGGGACAGGGGTTTTGGGGAGACCCAGTACTTC. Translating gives CAISGDRGFGETQYF.

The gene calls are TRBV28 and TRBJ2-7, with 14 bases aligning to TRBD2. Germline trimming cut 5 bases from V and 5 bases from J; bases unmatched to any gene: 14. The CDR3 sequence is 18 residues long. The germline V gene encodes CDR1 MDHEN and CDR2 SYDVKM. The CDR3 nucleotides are TGTGCCAGCAGTCCCTTGACTAGCGGGAGGGAGGTTAACGACGAGCAGTACTTC. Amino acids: CASSPLTSGREVNDEQYF. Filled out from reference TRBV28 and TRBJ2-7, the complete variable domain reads DVKVTQSSRYLVKRTGEKVFLECVQDMDHENMFWYRQDPGLGLRLIYFSYDVKMKEKGDIPEGYSVSREKKERFSLILESASTNQTSMYLCASSPLTSGREVNDEQYFGPGTRLTVT.

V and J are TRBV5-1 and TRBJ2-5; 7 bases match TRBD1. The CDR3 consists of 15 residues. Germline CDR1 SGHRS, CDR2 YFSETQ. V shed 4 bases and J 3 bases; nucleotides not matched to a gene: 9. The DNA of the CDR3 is TGCGCCAGCAGCCTGGCCGGGACAGAAAAAGAGACCCAGTACTTC. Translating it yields CASSLAGTEKETQYF.

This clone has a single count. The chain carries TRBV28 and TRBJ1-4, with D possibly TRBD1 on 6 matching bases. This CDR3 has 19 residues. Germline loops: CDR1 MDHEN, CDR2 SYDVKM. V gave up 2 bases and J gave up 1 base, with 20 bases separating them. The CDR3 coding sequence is TGTGCCAGCAGTTTAGGGGTGGGGGCGTCTCTGGAAACTAATGAAAAACTGTTTTTT. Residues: CASSLGVGASLETNEKLFF.

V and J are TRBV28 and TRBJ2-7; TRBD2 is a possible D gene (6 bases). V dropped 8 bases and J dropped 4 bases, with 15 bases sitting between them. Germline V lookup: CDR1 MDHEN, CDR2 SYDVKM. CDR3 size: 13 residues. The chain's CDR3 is CASERPGLYEQYF. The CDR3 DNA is TGTGCCAGCGAAAGACCGGGACTTTACGAGCAGTACTTC.

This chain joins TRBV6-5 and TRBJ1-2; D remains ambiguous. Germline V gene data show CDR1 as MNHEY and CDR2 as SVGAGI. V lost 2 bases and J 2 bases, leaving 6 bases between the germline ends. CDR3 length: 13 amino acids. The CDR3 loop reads CASSYHSNYGYTF. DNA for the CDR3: TGTGCCAGCAGTTACCACAGCAACTATGGCTACACCTTC.

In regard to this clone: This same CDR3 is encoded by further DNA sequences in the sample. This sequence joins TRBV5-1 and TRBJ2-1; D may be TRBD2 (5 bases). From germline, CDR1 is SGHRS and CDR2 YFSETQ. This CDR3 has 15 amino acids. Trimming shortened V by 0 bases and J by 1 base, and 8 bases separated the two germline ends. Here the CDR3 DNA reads TGCGCCAGCAGCTTGGATACGGGGTCCTACAATGAGCAGTTCTTC. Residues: CASSLDTGSYNEQFF.

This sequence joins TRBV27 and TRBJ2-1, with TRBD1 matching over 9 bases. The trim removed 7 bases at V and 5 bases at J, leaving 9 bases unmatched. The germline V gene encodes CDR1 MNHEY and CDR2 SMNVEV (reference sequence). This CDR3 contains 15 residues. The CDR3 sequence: CASKPPTGGNNEQFF. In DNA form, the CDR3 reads TGTGCCAGCAAACCCCCGACAGGGGGTAACAATGAGCAGTTCTTC.

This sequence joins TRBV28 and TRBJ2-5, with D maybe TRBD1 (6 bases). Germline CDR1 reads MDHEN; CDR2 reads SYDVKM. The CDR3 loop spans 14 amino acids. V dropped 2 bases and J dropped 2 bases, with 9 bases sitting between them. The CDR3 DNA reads TGTGCCAGCAGTTTAGTGGGACAACAAGAGACCCAGTACTTC. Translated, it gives CASSLVGQQETQYF.

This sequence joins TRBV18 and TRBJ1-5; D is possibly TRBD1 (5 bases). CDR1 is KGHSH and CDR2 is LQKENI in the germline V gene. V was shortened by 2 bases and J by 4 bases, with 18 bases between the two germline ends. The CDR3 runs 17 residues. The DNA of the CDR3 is TGTGCCAGCTCACCATCTAGGGGCCGGGAGACAAATCAGCCCCAGCATTTT. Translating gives CASSPSRGRETNQPQHF.

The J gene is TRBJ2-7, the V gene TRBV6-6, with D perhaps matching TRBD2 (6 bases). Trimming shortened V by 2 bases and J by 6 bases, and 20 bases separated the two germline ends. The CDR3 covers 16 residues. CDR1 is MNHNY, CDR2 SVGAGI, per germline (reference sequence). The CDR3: CASSYIGGRNGGEQYF. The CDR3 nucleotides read TGTGCCAGCAGTTACATCGGAGGGAGGAATGGGGGCGAGCAGTACTTC.

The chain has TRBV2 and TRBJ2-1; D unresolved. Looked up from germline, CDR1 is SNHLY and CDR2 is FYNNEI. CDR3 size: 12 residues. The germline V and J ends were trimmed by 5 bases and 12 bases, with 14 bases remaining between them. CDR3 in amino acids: CASSRLLERQFF. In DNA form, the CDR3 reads TGTGCCAGCAGTCGATTGCTAGAGCGGCAGTTCTTC.

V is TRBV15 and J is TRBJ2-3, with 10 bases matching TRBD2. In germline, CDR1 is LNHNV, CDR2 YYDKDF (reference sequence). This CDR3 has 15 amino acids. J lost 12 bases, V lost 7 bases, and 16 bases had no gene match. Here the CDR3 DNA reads TGTGCCACCAACAAAGGGGGGCTAGCGGGAGTGATACAGTATTTT. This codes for CATNKGGLAGVIQYF.

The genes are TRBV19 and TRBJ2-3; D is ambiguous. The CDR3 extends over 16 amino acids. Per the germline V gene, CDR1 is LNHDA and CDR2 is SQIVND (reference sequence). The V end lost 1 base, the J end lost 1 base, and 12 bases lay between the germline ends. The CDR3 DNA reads TGTGCCAGTAGTATAGTTGGGCGCCGAGGCACAGATACGCAGTATTTT. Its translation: CASSIVGRRGTDTQYF.

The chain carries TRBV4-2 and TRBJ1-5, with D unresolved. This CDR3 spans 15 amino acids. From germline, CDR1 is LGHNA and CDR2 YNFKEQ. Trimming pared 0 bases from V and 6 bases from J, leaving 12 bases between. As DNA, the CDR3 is TGTGCCAGCAGCCAAGAGGGGAGTTTCGGTCAGCCCCAGCATTTT. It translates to CASSQEGSFGQPQHF.

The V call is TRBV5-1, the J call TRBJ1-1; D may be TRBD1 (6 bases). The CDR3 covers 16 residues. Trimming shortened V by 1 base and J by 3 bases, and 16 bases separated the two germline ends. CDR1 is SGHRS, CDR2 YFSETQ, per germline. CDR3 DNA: TGCGCCAGCAGCTTGCAGGCGGGGGCGGTGGACACTGAAGCTTTCTTT. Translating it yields CASSLQAGAVDTEAFF.

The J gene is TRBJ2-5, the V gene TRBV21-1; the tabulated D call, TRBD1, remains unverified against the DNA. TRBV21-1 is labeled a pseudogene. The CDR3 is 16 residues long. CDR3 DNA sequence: TGTGCCAGCAGCAGGGTAAGGAGGGGGCGAGGGGAGACCCAGTACTTC. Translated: CASSRVRRGRGETQYF.

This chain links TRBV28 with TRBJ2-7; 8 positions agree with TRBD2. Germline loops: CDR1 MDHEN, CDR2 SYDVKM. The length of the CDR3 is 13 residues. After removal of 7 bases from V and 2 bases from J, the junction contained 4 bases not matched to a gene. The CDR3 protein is CASNSGGPYEQYF. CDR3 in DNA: TGTGCCAGCAACTCGGGAGGGCCCTACGAGCAGTACTTC.

This CDR3 is CASSLVGTSGSSLTDTQYF. The CDR3 region has the DNA TGTGCCAGCAGCTTAGTAGGGACTAGCGGGAGCAGCCTCACAGATACGCAGTATTTT. The genes are TRBV7-2 and TRBJ2-3, with 14 bases fitting TRBD2. With V trimmed by 1 base and J by 2 bases, 8 bases remained unmatched. CDR1 is SGHTA, CDR2 FQGNSA, per germline. This CDR3 has 19 residues.

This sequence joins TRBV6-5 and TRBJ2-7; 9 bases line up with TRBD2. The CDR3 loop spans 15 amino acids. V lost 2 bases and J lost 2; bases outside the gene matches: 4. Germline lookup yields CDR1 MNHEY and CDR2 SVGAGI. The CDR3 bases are TGTGCCAGCAGTTACGCGGGAGGGGGAACCTACGAGCAGTACTTC. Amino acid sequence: CASSYAGGGTYEQYF.

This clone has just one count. CDR3 nucleotides: TGCAGCGTTGTTGTTGCAGGGAGGCGTGTTGAGCAGTTCTTC. Protein: CSVVVAGRRVEQFF. This rearrangement joins TRBV29-1 to TRBJ2-1; the D gene is possibly TRBD2 (6 bases). The germline V gene encodes CDR1 SQVTM and CDR2 ANQGSEA. This CDR3 is 14 amino acids long. V lost 4 bases and J 9 bases, leaving 19 bases between the germline ends.

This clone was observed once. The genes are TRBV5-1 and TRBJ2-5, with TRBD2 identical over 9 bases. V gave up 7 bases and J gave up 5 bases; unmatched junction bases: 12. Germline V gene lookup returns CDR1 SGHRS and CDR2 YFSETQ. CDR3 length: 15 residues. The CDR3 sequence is CASAIAAGGAETQYF. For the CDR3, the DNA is TGCGCCAGCGCCATAGCCGCGGGAGGGGCGGAGACCCAGTACTTC.